Following are 25 T cell receptor beta chains from one sample sequenced in a study of T cell responses to AZD1222 COVID-19 vaccine. Sequenced by immunoSEQ multiplex PCR; TCRdb stores in-frame clones only, minus some. The table has about 54,000 clones, approximately 88% seen once; the top ten hold approximately 2%. This specimen was peripheral blood, taken on day 0 of AZD1222 vaccination. These receptors were obtained from an adult in good health.

The chain combines TRBV9 with TRBJ2-2; D remains ambiguous. V lost 0 bases and J 6 bases, leaving 21 bases between the germline ends. There are 18 residues in the CDR3. Germline CDR1 SGDLS, CDR2 YYNGEE. Here the CDR3 reads CASSVEGSAQSISGELFF. In DNA, the CDR3 is TGTGCCAGCAGCGTAGAGGGAAGCGCACAGTCTATTTCCGGGGAGCTGTTTTTT.

The chain couples TRBV5-5 to TRBJ1-1; D may be TRBD1 (6 bases). The germline V gene encodes CDR1 SGHKS and CDR2 YYEKEE (reference sequence). V dropped 3 bases and J dropped 3 bases, with 9 bases sitting between them. This CDR3 is built from 13 residues. The CDR3 DNA reads as TGTGCCAGCAGCTCAGAGGGGGACACTGAAGCTTTCTTT. This encodes CASSSEGDTEAFF.

The chain couples TRBV5-1 to TRBJ2-1, with D possibly TRBD1 on 5 matching bases. CDR1 is SGHRS, CDR2 YFSETQ, per germline. This CDR3 region has 17 residues. V was shortened by 0 bases and J by 3 bases, with 16 bases between the two germline ends. For the CDR3, the DNA is TGCGCCAGCAGCTTGGCTAGTAAGCTAGGGGACTACAATGAGCAGTTCTTC. Translating it yields CASSLASKLGDYNEQFF.

In nucleotides, the CDR3 is TGCAGTGCCCCGGGAAGGGATGGCTACACCTTC. It yields the protein CSAPGRDGYTF. The chain employs TRBV20-1 and TRBJ1-2; D is undetermined. The germline gives CDR1 DFQATT, CDR2 SNEGSKA (reference sequence). V lost 6 bases and J 6 bases, leaving 11 bases between the germline ends. This CDR3 has 11 amino acids.

The CDR3 spells CASSPVTGLHYGYTF. CDR3 sequence (DNA): TGTGCCAGCAGCCCAGTTACGGGGCTCCACTATGGCTACACCTTC. This chain connects TRBV7-2 to TRBJ1-2, with D possibly TRBD1 on 5 matching bases. CDR1 and CDR2 (germline): SGHTA, FQGNSA. The CDR3 runs 15 residues. V lost 5 bases to trimming and J lost 3 bases, with 16 bases between them. Based on the CDR3 plus reference TRBV7-2 and TRBJ1-2, the full variable domain is GAGVSQSPSNKVTEKGKDVELRCDPISGHTALYWYRQSLGQGLEFLIYFQGNSAPDKSGLPSDRFSAERTGGSVSTLTIQRTQQEDSAVYLCASSPVTGLHYGYTFGSGTRLTVV.

There are a few counts of this clone. V gene TRBV27 combines with J gene TRBJ1-4; D not certain. The CDR3 length is 14 residues. In germline, CDR1 is MNHEY, CDR2 SMNVEV (reference sequence). The V end lost 6 bases, the J end lost 3 bases, and 11 bases lay between the germline ends. This CDR3 reads CASSLRTSNEKLFF. Written as DNA, the CDR3 is TGTGCCAGCAGCCTCCGTACCTCTAATGAAAAACTGTTTTTT.

V gene TRBV28 combines with J gene TRBJ1-5; no clear D. CDR1 and CDR2 from the germline V gene are MDHEN and SYDVKM. This CDR3 has 12 residues. Trimming pared 2 bases from V and 9 bases from J, leaving 8 bases between. The DNA of the CDR3 is TGTGCCAGCAGTTTAACCCCGGCGCCCCAGCATTTT. Protein: CASSLTPAPQHF.

The CDR3 protein is CASSGSSGRRDEQFF. CDR3 nucleotide sequence: TGTGCCAGCAGTGGTTCTAGCGGGAGACGGGATGAGCAGTTCTTC. This sequence joins TRBV2 and TRBJ2-1; 10 bases match TRBD2. In germline, CDR1 is SNHLY, CDR2 FYNNEI. J was trimmed by 8 bases and V by 4 bases; bases with no gene match: 8. This CDR3 is 15 amino acids long.

The J gene is TRBJ2-7, the V gene TRBV6-5, with 7 nucleotides matching TRBD1. The CDR3 covers 14 residues. Germline V gene sequence: CDR1 MNHEY, CDR2 SVGAGI. V lost 8 bases and J lost 0; bases outside the gene matches: 7. The chain's CDR3 is CASLVGGSSYEQYF. The DNA of the CDR3 is TGTGCCAGCCTCGTAGGGGGCTCCTCCTACGAGCAGTACTTC.

J is TRBJ1-1 and V is TRBV5-1, with a possible D match to TRBD1 (5 bases). From germline, CDR1 is SGHRS and CDR2 YFSETQ. Trimming shortened V by 1 base and J by 1 base, and 5 bases separated the two germline ends. The CDR3 contains 13 residues. CDR3 region: CASSLQGNTEAFF. The DNA for the CDR3 is TGCGCCAGCAGCTTGCAGGGGAACACTGAAGCTTTCTTT.

V usage is TRBV5-4 and J usage is TRBJ2-3; 7 bases map to TRBD2. V was pared by 6 bases and J by 5 bases, with 6 bases of the junction left unmatched. This CDR3 spans 13 amino acids. Germline values: CDR1 SGHNT, CDR2 YYREEE (reference sequence). CDR3 amino acids: CASMAGVRDTQYF. DNA for the CDR3: TGTGCCAGCATGGCGGGGGTGCGAGATACGCAGTATTTT.

The chain joins TRBV6-5 to TRBJ2-1; no reliable D call. The CDR3 has 14 residues. Germline V CDR1 and CDR2: MNHEY, SVGAGI. V gave up 6 bases and J gave up 9 bases, with 18 bases separating them. CDR3 loop: CASRNWAEIPEQFF. The CDR3 DNA reads TGTGCCAGCAGAAATTGGGCCGAAATCCCTGAGCAGTTCTTC.

The chain combines TRBV28 with TRBJ1-1, with D uncertain. V was clipped by 10 bases and J by 4 bases, with 16 bases between them. The CDR3 runs 13 residues. Germline V lookup: CDR1 MDHEN, CDR2 SYDVKM. CDR3: CAIKRSLGTEAFF. The CDR3 DNA is TGTGCCATTAAACGGTCCTTGGGCACTGAAGCTTTCTTT.

V is TRBV5-1 and J is TRBJ1-2; D call uncertain. V was shortened by 1 base and J by 10 bases, with 14 bases between the two germline ends. The CDR3 consists of 13 residues. The germline CDR1 and CDR2 sequences are SGHRS and YFSETQ. Here the CDR3 reads CASSLNARSAYTF. CDR3 in DNA: TGCGCCAGCAGCTTGAATGCACGTTCAGCCTACACCTTC.

The genes are TRBV5-4 and TRBJ2-3, with 8 bases that match TRBD2. Losses at the gene ends were 0 bases for V and 0 bases for J; bases not matched to a gene: 0. Germline values: CDR1 SGHNT, CDR2 YYREEE (reference sequence). The CDR3 runs 15 residues. CDR3 sequence (DNA): TGTGCCAGCAGCTTGGCTAGCGGGAGCACAGATACGCAGTATTTT. This codes for CASSLASGSTDTQYF.

The chain combines TRBV28 with TRBJ1-5; the D gene is possibly TRBD1 (6 bases). V shed 9 bases and J shed 2 bases, with 17 bases lying between them. CDR1 and CDR2 from the germline V gene are MDHEN and SYDVKM. The CDR3 runs 15 residues. CDR3 in amino acids: CASNSGQRRNQPQHF. In nucleotides, the CDR3 is TGTGCCAGTAACTCCGGACAGCGCCGCAATCAGCCCCAGCATTTT.

The rearrangement links TRBV28 to TRBJ1-2, with D uncertain. Germline CDR1 is MDHEN and CDR2 is SYDVKM. This CDR3 comprises 14 residues. V shed 4 bases and J shed 8 bases, with 17 bases lying between them. The CDR3 coding sequence is TGTGCCAGCAGTTCGGCCAACTTAGCCCTAGGCTACACCTTC. It encodes CASSSANLALGYTF.

The chain uses TRBV2 and TRBJ2-1; D may be TRBD1 (5 bases). Between the trimmed V and J ends, which lost 2 bases and 5 bases, there was a span of 13 bases. There are 15 residues in the CDR3. From germline, CDR1 is SNHLY and CDR2 FYNNEI. CDR3 in DNA: TGTGCCAGCAGTGAACCTCTGGGGCCTAACAATGAGCAGTTCTTC. Protein product: CASSEPLGPNNEQFF. The full variable domain, its missing parts supplied by reference TRBV2 and TRBJ2-1, is EPEVTQTPSHQVTQMGQEVILRCVPISNHLYFYWYRQILGQKVEFLVSFYNNEISEKSEIFDDQFSVERPDGSNFTLKIRSTKLEDSAMYFCASSEPLGPNNEQFFGPGTRLTVL.

The V and J genes are TRBV5-4 and TRBJ2-7; 7 bases agree with TRBD2. Losses at the gene ends were 4 bases for V and 2 bases for J; bases not matched to a gene: 12. This CDR3 comprises 16 residues. Germline lookup yields CDR1 SGHNT and CDR2 YYREEE (reference sequence). CDR3 sequence (DNA): TGTGCCAGCAGCCAGGTTCCGGGACTAACAGCCTACGAGCAGTACTTC. Translated: CASSQVPGLTAYEQYF.

The chain combines TRBV14 with TRBJ1-3, with D tentatively TRBD1 (6 bases). From germline, CDR1 is SGHDN and CDR2 FVKESK. Trimming removed 2 bases from V and 4 bases from J, with 15 bases in between. CDR3 length: 16 amino acids. The CDR3 loop reads CASSQLGRGGGNTIYF. The CDR3, as DNA: TGTGCCAGCAGCCAACTTGGCAGGGGCGGAGGAAACACCATATATTTT.

This clone was recorded only once. This rearrangement joins TRBV19 to TRBJ2-1; 10 bases align to TRBD2. The V and J ends lost 3 bases and 6 bases, in that order; junction bases with no gene match: 8. The CDR3 consists of 16 residues. Germline V gives CDR1 LNHDA, CDR2 SQIVND (reference sequence). The CDR3 here is CASSISAGLAFNEQFF. CDR3 nucleotides: TGTGCCAGTAGTATTTCTGCGGGACTAGCGTTCAATGAGCAGTTCTTC.

Worth noting for this clone: The junction shows a germline mismatch at one end, possibly a read error. The CDR3 region has the DNA TGTGCCAGCAGCCCCCCCCCGAGCGGCACATATACGCAGTATTTT. The encoded protein is CASSPPPSGTYTQYF. The chain carries TRBV3-1 (or the pseudogene TRBV3-2) and TRBJ2-3, with a weak D call TRBD2 (5 bases). The germline V gene has CDR1 LGHDT and CDR2 YNNKEL (reference sequence). This CDR3 has 15 residues.

The chain links TRBV5-1 to TRBJ2-1, with D uncertain. CDR1 SGHRS and CDR2 YFSETQ come from the germline V gene. This CDR3 spans 16 amino acids. Trimming took off 4 bases at V and 5 bases at J, with 19 bases between the two ends. CDR3 in amino acids: CASSLFPGLGDNEQFF. The CDR3 DNA reads as TGCGCCAGCAGCCTATTCCCCGGTCTAGGAGACAATGAGCAGTTCTTC.

The chain has TRBV4-1 and TRBJ1-1; D possibly corresponds to TRBD1 (5 bases). V lost 4 bases and J lost 0, with 18 bases in between. The CDR3 has 17 residues. The germline CDR1 and CDR2 sequences are MGHRA and YSYEKL. The CDR3 loop reads CASSPNAGLMLNTEAFF. In nucleotides, the CDR3 is TGCGCCAGCAGCCCAAACGCGGGACTGATGCTGAACACTGAAGCTTTCTTT.

V and J are TRBV4-2 and TRBJ1-3; no clear D. CDR3 length: 15 residues. The germline V gene has CDR1 LGHNA and CDR2 YNFKEQ. Trimming stripped 0 bases from V and 2 bases from J, with 8 bases between. The DNA of the CDR3 is TGTGCCAGCAGCCAAGATCCCAGGACTGGAAACACCATATATTTT. Protein: CASSQDPRTGNTIYF.